This T cell receptor beta chain was obtained from a study of shared clonotypes between healthy human individuals (dated by TCRdb to about 2020). About the investigation overall: A few men and two women, aged 18 to 49 years, made up the cohort. Per donor, three plates each were used for CD4 naive and CD4 memory, two for CD8 naive, and one for CD8 memory. Blood TCR repertoires of about 5 healthy adults were deeply sequenced to estimate repertoire size and the extent of clonotype sharing between individuals. To increase sequencing depth and limit assay-specific biases, TCR repertoire library preparation and sequencing were carried out by different laboratories using diverse techniques. Per donor, leukapheresis produced somewhere between about 0.85 and 8.9 billion PBMCs.

This clone showed up just once. Its antigen specificity is not known. Per-base quality was not reported, and no clone a single base away is much larger than it. CD8 naive samples consisted of CD45RO-negative cells that were positively selected for CCR7, yielding a CD45RA+CCR7+ population without TemRA cells. Healthy HIV-negative adults with no recently reported acute infections or vaccinations were included as donors. All donors were Caucasian adults living in Nashville, Tennessee, USA. After blood collection by leukapheresis, PBMCs were isolated using Ficoll-Histopaque density gradient centrifugation and then cryopreserved in the vapor phase of liquid nitrogen. Purity and quantity of every magnetically sorted T cell population were checked by analytical flow cytometry. Genomic DNA was isolated from every sorted fraction and measured by UV absorbance on a Nanodrop 2000c. Trimming removed 1 base from V and 4 bases from J, leaving 8 bases between the germline ends. Including cysteine and phenylalanine, the CDR3 has 14 amino acids. Only the CDR3 region is kept as DNA, spanning 42 bases read in frame from base 1. CDR1 and CDR2, per the germline V gene, are SGDLS and YYNGEE.

TCR CDR3 regions were amplified from genomic DNA by multiplex PCR using the deep immunoSEQ assay. Extracted genomic DNA from each cell subset was spread evenly across all wells of several immunoSEQ 96-well plates, with each plate serving as a replicate. For sorted subsets, each replicate PCR was loaded with about 0.2 ug genomic DNA, equivalent to approximately 33,000 T cell genomes. Purified libraries were measured with a Qubit 3.0 fluorometer, size-checked on a Bioanalyzer 2100, and measured again with the KAPA Library Quantification kit. Every immunoSEQ 96-well plate was sequenced on a dedicated single-read 150-cycle Illumina NextSeq 550 flow cell. On the study's bioinformatics: Because the immunoSEQ output held only junctional sequences and lacked quality scores, the filtering could not match the filtering applied to full-length reads. Sequences were annotated with PyIR, a Python wrapper for IgBLAST v1.9, using IMGT germline references to assign V/J genes and CDR3. Reads with weak V/J assignments (E-value above 1e-6), missing CDR3, stop codons, out-of-frame junctions, or ambiguous translated residues were removed. V3J clonotypes were defined as sequences sharing the same inferred V gene, J gene, and CDR3 amino acid sequence. Percentage overlap between repertoires was calculated by dividing the number of shared unique clonotypes by the size of the smaller repertoire. Richness of each repertoire was evaluated using RTK rarefaction, the Chao1 estimator, and Recon v2.1 estimates of unobserved clonotypes. Generation probabilities for all TCRbeta clonotypes obtained by the gDNA method from a handful of donors were computed using OLGA. Not all clones reach the TCRdb copy of this immuneACCESS table, which keeps in-frame sequences only. Checked studies attribute under half of the gap to unresolved V genes and leave the rest unexplained. V and J calls and clone size follow that table, whereas D and trimming were derived from the DNA. Within this sample are around 1.9 million clones, with roughly 95% of them counted one time only. The ten largest clones represent roughly 1.7% of the sample.

On the study overall, not on this receptor specifically: Only blood was sampled, and tissue TCR repertoires likely differ from those in blood. Naive subsets generally had larger estimated clonotype richness than memory subsets did. The small number of donors limited the genetic and exposure-history diversity represented. About 4.5% of naive CD4, roughly 3.5% of naive CD8, approximately 2% of memory CD4, and more than 0.35% of memory CD8 clonotypes were shared across several donors. Compared with non-shared clonotypes, the clonotypes found in all four sorted-subset donors had higher generation probabilities. Pairwise subsampling indicated that sequencing depth was expected to affect the degree of clonotype sharing among donors. Incomplete sequencing was indicated by rarefaction of sorted-subset datasets, despite the large sequencing depth.

The source material was naive CD8+ T cells from PBMCs. The cell subset or site label on this specimen signifies: CD45RA+CCR7+. This clonotype was sampled from a man between 18 and 29 years old in good health. Some clones in this sample may be carry-over from other donors' samples. The chain employs TRBV9 and TRBJ2-2, with the D gene not clear enough to name. The sequenced DNA is TGTGCCAGCAGCGTACCAGGTGGCACCGGGGAGCTGTTTTTT. Its translation reads: CASSVPGGTGELFF.